This TCR beta chain is from a study of memory CD4+ T cells and cytomegalovirus serostatus. Original methodology: After removing out-of-frame reads, over 2 million distinct TCRbeta sequences remained. The data were produced by immunoSEQ multiplex PCR, yet TCRdb's version contains in-frame clones alone and is incomplete. The V and J calls and clone size are taken from that table; D and trimming were inferred from the DNA. The sample shows about 52,000 clones, 80% of them seen only once. The CDR3 runs 15 residues. Trimming stripped 0 bases from V and 3 bases from J, with 10 bases between. The germline V gene encodes CDR1 SGHDT and CDR2 YYEEEE. The sort gate was single viable CD3+CD4+CD8-CD45RO+ cells for memory CD4+ T cells. CMV serostatus came from serum IgG against pp150, pp28, p38, p52.

This chain connects TRBV5-6 to TRBJ1-5, with D uncertain. This TCR came from an adult in good health and CMV-seropositive. Source material: memory CD4+ T cells from blood. This chain's CDR3 is CASSLASGYNQPQHF. The CDR3 bases are TGTGCCAGCAGCTTGGCTTCGGGTTACAATCAGCCCCAGCATTTT. The variable domain in full, completed from reference TRBV5-6 and TRBJ1-5, reads DAGVTQSPTHLIKTRGQQVTLRCSPKSGHDTVSWYQQALGQGPQFIFQYYEEEERQRGNFPDRFSGHQFPNYSSELNVNALLLGDSALYLCASSLASGYNQPQHFGDGTRLSIL.